These T cell receptor beta chains were read from a single sample in a study of T cell responses to AZD1222 COVID-19 vaccine. Measured with immunoSEQ multiplex PCR; TCRdb has only the in-frame clones, and not every one. The sample contains 98,000 or so clones, approximately 89% of which appear only once. Material: peripheral blood, obtained on day 0 of AZD1222 vaccination. These receptors originate from an adult in good health. Both conserved end residues are trimmed from each CDR3. Each record gives: D gene, V gene, CDR3 protein. D genes are given only for firm matches.

d_call: NA; v_call: TRBV19; cdr3_aa: ASTTTIVGPGNTIY
d_call: NA; v_call: TRBV18; cdr3_aa: ASSPLKGPYEQY
d_call: TRBD1; v_call: TRBV5-1; cdr3_aa: ASSPGTGGKDEKLF
d_call: NA; v_call: TRBV4-1; cdr3_aa: ASSLSRVSNTEAF
d_call: TRBD1; v_call: TRBV2; cdr3_aa: ASRATGVPGELF
d_call: NA; v_call: TRBV21-1; cdr3_aa: ASSKKAPVAGGPSTDTQY
d_call: NA; v_call: TRBV12-3/TRBV12-4; cdr3_aa: ASSLTRQETQY
d_call: NA; v_call: TRBV9; cdr3_aa: ASSVDNSKAYEQY
d_call: NA; v_call: TRBV6-5; cdr3_aa: AILRGAHSPLH
d_call: NA; v_call: TRBV5-1; cdr3_aa: ASSLSQGGVGNTIY
d_call: TRBD1; v_call: TRBV5-1; cdr3_aa: ASSSPKQTGGSYNEQF
d_call: TRBD1; v_call: TRBV2; cdr3_aa: ASSPGQGARGNTIY
d_call: TRBD1; v_call: TRBV12-3/TRBV12-4; cdr3_aa: ASRTTGSHGYT
d_call: TRBD1; v_call: TRBV27; cdr3_aa: ASSLDYRGAYGYT
d_call: TRBD2; v_call: TRBV5-1; cdr3_aa: ASSGRGLAGVDTQY
d_call: NA; v_call: TRBV19; cdr3_aa: ASSAEWGDSTDTQY